Reported below is one T cell receptor (beta chain). The antigen is not known. This entry belongs to a study of shared clonotypes between healthy human individuals. Findings of the study overall: Since donors were few, the genetic and exposure-history diversity represented was limited.

Tens of thousands of T cell genomes (about 0.2 ug DNA) went into each sorted-subset replicate. Profiling relied on immunoSEQ multiplex PCR, and the TCRdb table lists in-frame clones only, not all of them. The sample lists millions of clones, around nine tenths occurring once. Germline V CDR1 and CDR2: SGDLS, YYNGEE. CDR3 length: 14 residues. V was shortened by 4 bases and J by 2 bases, with 13 bases between the two germline ends. This receptor was obtained from a young man in good health. Sequenced material: naive CD4+ T cells sorted from blood. Subset defined: CD45RA+ positively selected. The chain combines TRBV9 with TRBJ2-7; TRBD1 or TRBD2 may be the D gene (5 bases each). The CDR3 loop is CASSFTGTTYEQYF. CDR3 nucleotide sequence: TGTGCCAGCAGCTTCACCGGGACCACCTACGAGCAGTACTTC.